Here is one T cell receptor beta chain with its context. What it recognizes is unknown. V lost 5 bases, J lost 8 bases, and 7 bases stayed unmatched. Germline values: CDR1 SGHRS, CDR2 YFSETQ. The CDR3 consists of 15 residues. Only in-frame clones appear in the TCRdb table, and some are missing; sequencing was by immunoSEQ multiplex PCR. The profile shows about 360,000 clones, roughly 70% of them singletons. This sample stems from a study of shared clonotypes between healthy human individuals. Findings and caveats of the study: Generation of non-shared clonotypes was less probable than generation of clonotypes shared by all four donors. Apart from blood, nothing was sampled; tissue repertoires likely differ.

V is TRBV5-1 and J is TRBJ2-1; 13 bases are shared with TRBD2. Input material: memory CD4+ T cells sorted from blood. Subset specified: CD45RA-negative fraction. The receptor comes from a man between 25 and 39 years old in good health. This CDR3 is CASSTGLAGIYEQFF. The CDR3 DNA reads TGCGCCAGCAGTACGGGACTAGCGGGAATCTATGAGCAGTTCTTC.